This TCR beta chain was captured by sequencing in a study of tumor-infiltrating lymphocytes in primary liver carcinoma. Study context: Lesions, classed as T1-T3 N0M0, spanned about 4 to 10 cm across. Tissue type made little difference to sample yields of roughly 3.5 to 7.13 million productive TCRbeta reads. Findings and limits, study-wide: Without sorting, CD4+ versus CD8+ T cell repertoires were not compared. Tumor-blood pairs (like tumor-adjacent pairs) overlapped less than tumor region pairs did.

Total RNA amounting to roughly 480 ng was the source from which TCR beta cDNA was made with a constant-region primer. Three nested multiplex PCR rounds of slightly modified ARM-PCR generated TCR beta libraries. For approximately 9 cycles apiece, the opening two PCR rounds ran with TRBV1-TRBV30 forward primers and a C-beta reverse primer. TCRdb called the multiplex PCR reads again in MiXCR, with one record for every CDR3 protein. The sample shows 300,000 to 350,000 distinct CDR3 sequences, roughly 61% of them seen only once. About this clonotype: The antigen is not known. The junction and the germline gene differ at one end; a read error may be behind it.

CDR3 length: 15 amino acids. Germline V gene data show CDR1 as MNHEY and CDR2 as SVGEGT. Germline DNA was extracted too, while blood RNA derived from unsorted whole blood. This clonotype was obtained from a man aged 35 to 55 with primary liver carcinoma and hepatitis B virus infection. The chain couples TRBV6-2 or TRBV6-3 to TRBJ2-2; 12 nucleotides match TRBD1. The sample comprised peripheral blood. The CDR3 DNA sequence: TGTGCCAGCAGAGGGACAGGGGGCTACGGCGGGGAGCTGTCGTTT. Amino acids: CASRGTGGYGGELSF.